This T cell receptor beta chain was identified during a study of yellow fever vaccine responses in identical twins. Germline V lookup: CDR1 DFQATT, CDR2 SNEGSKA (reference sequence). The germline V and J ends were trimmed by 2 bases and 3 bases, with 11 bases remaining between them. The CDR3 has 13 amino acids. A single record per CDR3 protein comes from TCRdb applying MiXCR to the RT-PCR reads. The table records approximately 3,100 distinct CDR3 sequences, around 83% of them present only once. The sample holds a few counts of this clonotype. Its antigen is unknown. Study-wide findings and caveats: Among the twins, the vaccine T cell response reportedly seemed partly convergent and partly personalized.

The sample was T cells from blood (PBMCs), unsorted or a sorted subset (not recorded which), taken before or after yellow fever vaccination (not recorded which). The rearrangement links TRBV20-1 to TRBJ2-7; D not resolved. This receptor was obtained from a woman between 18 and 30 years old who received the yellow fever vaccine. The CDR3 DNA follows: TGCAGTGCTAGATCCATTGAACGCTACGAGCAGTACTTC. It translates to CSARSIERYEQYF.